The source of this T cell receptor beta chain is a study of blood T cell repertoires in COVID-19. The protocol was immunoSEQ multiplex PCR, while the TCRdb copy is restricted to in-frame clones and leaves out a portion. The data show 250,000 or so clones, with roughly 86% seen just once and about 2.6% held by the top ten. CDR3 size: 16 residues. In germline, CDR1 is SGHTA, CDR2 FQGNSA. J was trimmed by 0 bases and V by 4 bases; bases with no gene match: 4. This clonotype was obtained from a woman younger than 35 who had recovered from COVID-19. This chain uses TRBV7-2 with TRBJ2-7; 12 nucleotides align to TRBD2. Material for sequencing was PBMCs or T cells enriched from blood (not recorded which). In DNA form, the CDR3 reads TGTGCCAGCAGCTCCGGACTAGCGGGAAGCTCCTACGAGCAGTACTTC. Amino acids: CASSSGLAGSSYEQYF.